The 27 T cell receptor beta chains presented below share a single source sample, sequenced in a study of blood T cell repertoires in COVID-19. Sequencing used immunoSEQ multiplex PCR; TCRdb keeps in-frame clones, though not all of them. The sample has 200,000 to 250,000 clones; 80% to 90% are singletons. The sample consisted of PBMCs or T cells enriched from blood (not recorded which). Source of these receptors: a woman under 30 in a cohort exposed to, infected with or recovered from COVID-19 (not recorded which).

This rearrangement joins TRBV28 to TRBJ1-2, with a tentative D call TRBD1 (5 bases). With 3 bases removed from V and 4 bases from J, the gap between germline ends came to 15 bases. Germline V CDR1 and CDR2: MDHEN, SYDVKM. This CDR3 spans 15 amino acids. CDR3 in amino acids: CASSFKGRGGYGYTF. The DNA for the CDR3 is TGTGCCAGCAGTTTTAAGGGGCGCGGGGGCTATGGCTACACCTTC.

The chain combines TRBV7-9 with TRBJ1-1, with TRBD1 matching 10 bases. V lost 4 bases and J lost 0; bases outside the gene matches: 14. Germline V gene lookup returns CDR1 SEHNR and CDR2 FQNEAQ (reference sequence). This CDR3 has 19 residues. CDR3 sequence reads: CASSSDPSQTGGMNTEAFF. As DNA, the CDR3 is TGTGCCAGCAGCTCCGACCCATCCCAGACAGGGGGCATGAACACTGAAGCTTTCTTT.

This clone is a singleton in its sample. This chain connects TRBV11-3 to TRBJ2-5, with TRBD2 matching over 7 bases. Trimming at V came to 3 bases and at J to 1 base, leaving 5 bases not matched to a gene. Looked up from germline, CDR1 is SGHNT and CDR2 is YENEEA. The CDR3 has 15 residues. CDR3 in amino acids: CASSFTGTIQETQYF. The CDR3 nucleotides read TGTGCCAGCAGCTTTACCGGGACTATCCAAGAGACCCAGTACTTC.

The chain has TRBV6-5 and TRBJ1-1; D uncertain. Germline CDR1 is MNHEY and CDR2 is SVGAGI. The V gene lost 0 bases and the J gene lost 3 bases, with 5 bases spanning the gap. The CDR3 spans 13 residues. The CDR3 sequence: CASSYSRYTEAFF. The CDR3 coding sequence is TGTGCCAGCAGTTACTCGAGGTACACTGAAGCTTTCTTT.

The chain uses TRBV29-1 and TRBJ2-1, with D tentatively TRBD1 (6 bases). The V end was cut by 7 bases, the J end by 2 bases, with 18 bases between. Germline CDR1 reads SQVTM; CDR2 reads ANQGSEA. The CDR3 spans 15 residues. The CDR3 DNA is TGCAGCGGCGGAGATTTCACAGGGCCCTACAATGAGCAGTTCTTC. Protein product: CSGGDFTGPYNEQFF.

This chain connects TRBV3-1 (or the pseudogene TRBV3-2) to TRBJ2-4, with D tentatively TRBD2 (7 bases). V lost 3 bases and J lost 7, with 13 bases in between. Germline V lookup: CDR1 LGHDT, CDR2 YNNKEL (reference sequence). The CDR3 covers 14 residues. As DNA, the CDR3 is TGTGCCAGCAGCCACTCACAGGGAGGGAACATTCAGTACTTC. Protein product: CASSHSQGGNIQYF.

There are a few counts of this clone. The V and J genes are TRBV6-5 and TRBJ2-7, with D maybe TRBD1 (6 bases). There are 13 residues in the CDR3. V was trimmed by 5 bases and J by 3 bases, leaving 11 bases between them. Germline CDR1 and CDR2: MNHEY and SVGAGI. CDR3: CASSMGHYYEQYF. In nucleotides, the CDR3 is TGTGCCAGCAGTATGGGACATTACTACGAGCAGTACTTC.

The V call is TRBV5-1, the J call TRBJ2-2; a weak D match, TRBD1 (6 bases). Trimming took off 2 bases at V and 0 bases at J, with 8 bases between the two ends. CDR3 length: 15 amino acids. Germline V gene data show CDR1 as SGHRS and CDR2 as YFSETQ. The CDR3 loop is CASSFQGPNTGELFF. CDR3 bases: TGCGCCAGCAGCTTCCAGGGGCCGAACACCGGGGAGCTGTTTTTT.

The chain is built from TRBV6-5 and TRBJ2-1, with 10 bases lining up with TRBD1. CDR3 length: 15 residues. Germline V gives CDR1 MNHEY, CDR2 SVGAGI. The trim removed 6 bases at V and 4 bases at J, leaving 6 bases unmatched. In DNA, the CDR3 is TGTGCCAGCAGAAGACAGGGGGCTAGGTACAATGAGCAGTTCTTC. Translated: CASRRQGARYNEQFF.

CDR3 bases: TGTGCCAGCAGCCAAGGGGTGGAGGTCGCTGAAGCTTTCTTT. It encodes CASSQGVEVAEAFF. The rearrangement links TRBV4-2 to TRBJ1-1; D ambiguous. V was trimmed by 1 base and J by 6 bases, leaving 12 bases between them. Germline V lookup: CDR1 LGHNA, CDR2 YNFKEQ. The CDR3 is 14 amino acids.

This sequence joins TRBV29-1 and TRBJ1-2; D remains ambiguous. V dropped 3 bases and J dropped 5 bases, with 10 bases sitting between them. This CDR3 region has 12 residues. Germline V gene sequence: CDR1 SQVTM, CDR2 ANQGSEA. The CDR3 region has the DNA TGCAGCGTTGATTCCGTATATTATGGCTACACCTTC. It translates to CSVDSVYYGYTF.

V gene TRBV11-2 combines with J gene TRBJ2-1; D unresolved. Germline loops: CDR1 SGHAT, CDR2 FQNNGV. The CDR3 consists of 14 residues. Trimming cost V 2 bases and J 7 bases, with 12 bases left between them. CDR3 in DNA: TGTGCCAGCAGCTTATCCGTTGTCGTGAATGAGCAGTTCTTC. Its translation is CASSLSVVVNEQFF. The complete variable domain, with remaining parts taken from reference TRBV11-2 and TRBJ2-1, reads EAGVAQSPRYKIIEKRQSVAFWCNPISGHATLYWYQQILGQGPKLLIQFQNNGVVDDSQLPKDRFSAERLKGVDSTLKIQPAKLEDSAVYLCASSLSVVVNEQFFGPGTRLTVL.

This chain uses TRBV12-2 with TRBJ2-1; the DNA was not used to check the table's D call, TRBD2. TRBV12-2 is noted as a pseudogene. This CDR3 contains 19 residues. DNA for the CDR3: TGTGCAAGTCGCTTCAGACTAGCGGGGGGGCCTATTCCCCACAATGAGCAGTTCTTC. Translated: CASRFRLAGGPIPHNEQFF.

The chain joins TRBV7-2 to TRBJ2-5; perhaps TRBD2 as D (5 bases). Trimming cost V 2 bases and J 7 bases, with 20 bases left between them. The CDR3 loop spans 16 amino acids. Germline V gives CDR1 SGHTA, CDR2 FQGNSA. Written as DNA, the CDR3 is TGTGCCAGCAGCTTACGAGCACTAGAATCGGTCGGGACCCAGTACTTC. Residues: CASSLRALESVGTQYF.

This chain links TRBV6-5 with TRBJ2-4, with 7 nucleotides matching TRBD1. CDR1 is MNHEY, CDR2 SVGAGI, per germline. V trimming: 7 bases; J trimming: 7 bases; junction bases outside the gene matches: 13. The CDR3 sequence is 15 residues long. CDR3 sequence reads: CASTPKGQVSNIQYF. CDR3 nucleotides: TGTGCCAGCACCCCAAAAGGACAGGTCTCTAACATTCAGTACTTC.

The rearrangement uses TRBV7-8 and TRBJ1-1; D is unresolved. The ends were cut back, 4 bases at V and 0 bases at J, with 12 bases in the middle. The CDR3 has 15 amino acids. The V gene's germline CDR1 is SGHVS and CDR2 FQNEAQ. CDR3 protein: CASSWAGTLNTEAFF. The DNA of the CDR3 is TGTGCCAGCAGCTGGGCCGGTACACTGAACACTGAAGCTTTCTTT.

The CDR3 region has the DNA TGTGCCAGTAGTATTAGGTCAGGGAACTATGGCTACACCTTC. Protein product: CASSIRSGNYGYTF. The rearrangement uses TRBV19 and TRBJ1-2; weak D call: TRBD1 (5 bases). V was trimmed by 3 bases and J by 2 bases, leaving 10 bases between them. This CDR3 has 14 amino acids. Germline V gives CDR1 LNHDA, CDR2 SQIVND (reference sequence).

The chain joins TRBV11-2 to TRBJ1-2; D remains unclear. Trimming removed 1 base from V and 4 bases from J, with 13 bases in between. Germline V CDR1 and CDR2: SGHAT, FQNNGV. This CDR3 has 15 amino acids. The CDR3 sequence: CASSLVKARGYGYTF. The CDR3, as DNA: TGTGCCAGCAGCTTAGTTAAGGCCCGGGGCTATGGCTACACCTTC.

The genes are TRBV11-3 and TRBJ2-1, with a tentative D call TRBD1 (6 bases). The CDR3 is made up of 17 amino acids. Trimming stripped 4 bases from V and 3 bases from J, with 19 bases between. Per the germline V gene, CDR1 is SGHNT and CDR2 is YENEEA. The CDR3: CASSSQTGGSFYNEQFF. The CDR3 DNA reads TGTGCCAGCAGCTCGCAGACAGGCGGGTCGTTCTACAATGAGCAGTTCTTC.

This chain connects TRBV5-1 to TRBJ2-5, with D tentatively TRBD2 (6 bases). The germline CDR1 and CDR2 sequences are SGHRS and YFSETQ. Trimming removed 2 bases from V and 0 bases from J, with 17 bases in between. The CDR3 is made up of 17 amino acids. CDR3 residues: CASSLGLGSGYQETQYF. The CDR3, as DNA: TGCGCCAGCAGCTTAGGATTGGGGAGCGGGTACCAAGAGACCCAGTACTTC.

This clone was observed a few times. The rearrangement uses TRBV9 and TRBJ2-3, with TRBD1 matching 12 bases. With V trimmed by 4 bases and J by 5 bases, 5 bases remained unmatched. CDR1 is SGDLS and CDR2 is YYNGEE in the germline V gene. The CDR3 totals 15 residues. CDR3 sequence: CASSTGTGGIDTQYF. The CDR3 DNA reads as TGTGCCAGCAGCACCGGGACAGGGGGCATAGATACGCAGTATTTT. Full variable domain (outside the CDR3, taken from reference TRBV9 and TRBJ2-3): DSGVTQTPKHLITATGQRVTLRCSPRSGDLSVYWYQQSLDQGLQFLIQYYNGEERAKGNILERFSAQQFPDLHSELNLSSLELGDSALYFCASSTGTGGIDTQYFGPGTRLTVL.

This clone showed up just once. This sample includes further DNA sequences coding for the same CDR3. This chain connects TRBV5-1 to TRBJ2-1, with 10 bases lining up with TRBD1. This CDR3 contains 14 residues. The V segment lost 0 bases and the J segment 7 bases; nucleotides outside the gene matches: 1. CDR1 SGHRS and CDR2 YFSETQ come from the germline V gene. CDR3 sequence reads: CASSLGTGGNEQFF. In DNA form, the CDR3 reads TGCGCCAGCAGCTTGGGGACAGGGGGTAATGAGCAGTTCTTC.

The rearrangement uses TRBV11-3 and TRBJ2-2, with 7 nucleotides matching TRBD2. The J segment lost 1 base and the V segment lost 7 bases, leaving 3 bases of the junction unmatched. Germline CDR1 reads SGHNT; CDR2 reads YENEEA. The CDR3 is made up of 14 amino acids. CDR3 in amino acids: CASMLAENTGELFF. In DNA form, the CDR3 reads TGTGCCAGCATGCTAGCGGAGAACACCGGGGAGCTGTTTTTT.

About this clone: The sample holds other DNA sequences that translate to the same CDR3. The rearrangement uses TRBV27 and TRBJ2-1; no definite D call. This CDR3 contains 14 residues. The germline V gene encodes CDR1 MNHEY and CDR2 SMNVEV (reference sequence). V was pared by 6 bases and J by 0 bases, with 9 bases between. This CDR3 is CASSPLSSYNEQFF. The CDR3 nucleotides are TGTGCCAGCAGCCCGCTAAGCTCCTACAATGAGCAGTTCTTC.

The chain uses TRBV28 and TRBJ1-1; TRBD1 matches at 9 bases. The J segment lost 7 bases and the V segment lost 6 bases, leaving 6 bases of the junction unmatched. Germline V gene sequence: CDR1 MDHEN, CDR2 SYDVKM. The CDR3 has 13 residues. The CDR3 sequence: CASSTGTGLEAFF. The DNA of the CDR3 is TGTGCCAGCAGCACTGGGACAGGGCTTGAAGCTTTCTTT.

The chain uses TRBV9 and TRBJ1-1, with a tentative D call TRBD1 (5 bases). The ends were cut back, 0 bases at V and 2 bases at J, with 17 bases in the middle. Germline V gene data show CDR1 as SGDLS and CDR2 as YYNGEE. The CDR3 covers 17 residues. DNA for the CDR3: TGTGCCAGCAGCGTAGATATAGGGGCGTTGGGCAACACTGAAGCTTTCTTT. Amino acids: CASSVDIGALGNTEAFF.

This rearrangement joins TRBV3-1 (or the pseudogene TRBV3-2) to TRBJ2-6, with TRBD1 as a possible D gene (6 bases). Trimming stripped 3 bases from V and 3 bases from J, with 9 bases between. The CDR3 extends over 15 amino acids. Germline assignment: CDR1 LGHDT and CDR2 YNNKEL (reference sequence). The CDR3 here is CASSQAGVGANVLTF. Written as DNA, the CDR3 is TGTGCCAGCAGCCAGGCAGGGGTTGGGGCCAACGTCCTGACTTTC.